This entry describes one T cell receptor beta chain. This clone was counted once. What this receptor recognizes is not known. No quality values exist for individual bases; no much larger clone is one base distant. The data were taken from a study of T cell responses to AZD1222 COVID-19 vaccine (dated by TCRdb to the early 2020s). At the level of the whole study: AZD1222 recipients with second doses at about 4 weeks or about 12 weeks were pooled, because spike-specific TCR depth and breadth did not differ between schedules. Trial participants were enrolled by age into 18-55, 56-69 and 70-plus year subgroups, with approximately 150, 30 and 60 TCR-sequenced participants respectively. TCR sequencing was performed for 230 to 250 trial participants, of whom around 200 were given two doses of AZD1222 and some 26 were given two doses of MenACWY control vaccine.

The CDR3 regions of human TCRbeta chains were analyzed by immunosequencing. The original pipeline was this. Repertoire TCRs were matched against a reference library of SARS-CoV-2-specific TCRs generated with the MIRA antigen-specificity platform. Breadth was defined as the fraction of unique TCRs that were SARS-CoV-2-associated, and depth was defined as the fraction of total T cells that were SARS-CoV-2-associated. Each spike-specific TCR was assigned to its reactive spike region and to a CD4 or CD8 class using the MIRA data. Log10-transformed breadth and depth values were compared by one-way ANOVA with Sidak's multiple comparisons tests. TCRdb took over this immuneACCESS table, retaining in-frame rearrangements with V and J assigned. Such tables are incomplete; in checked studies, under half of the missing clones stem from an unresolved V gene, and the remainder is unexplained. V, J and clone size reflect that table, while D and trimming were determined from the DNA. Across this sample there are 120,000 or so clones, with just over 90% seen only once. The ten largest clones represent approximately 7.6% of the sample.

Study-wide conclusions, independent of this receptor: The 56-69-year group was small, and its depth increase did not reach significance, likely because of low power. Conclusions about previously exposed vaccinees are limited because only six or seven AZD1222 recipients were SARS-CoV-2 seropositive at baseline. Because no samples from the day 14 peak response were available, repertoires could be characterized only after the peak T cell response. A significant rise in spike-specific TCR breadth and depth was observed after two AZD1222 doses relative to day 0 and relative to MenACWY recipients. Epitopes outside the regions mutated in the B.1.351 and B.1.1.7 variants were reportedly recognized by nearly half of the unique spike-specific TCRs. The vaccine-associated CD4 TCRs covered the entire spike protein, and the dominant responses fell in regions 160-218 and 743-854. Participants were mostly white British and included more females than males, and it was suggested by the authors that clonal diversity may have been underestimated.

Based on the germline V gene, the CDR1 and CDR2 sequences are MDHEN and SYDVKM. From its cysteine to its phenylalanine, the CDR3 spans 16 amino acids. Only the CDR3 region is kept as DNA, spanning 48 bases read in frame from base 1. Trimming removed 4 bases from V and 4 bases from J; the gene matches leave 6 bases unexplained. Read against the paper, the sample's time point label means: baseline before first vaccination. Samples from vaccinated people were obtained from the UK trials COV001 and COV002, which included a single-blind randomized controlled phase 2/3 trial of AZD1222 (ChAdOx1 nCoV-19) in healthy adults. Trial participant PBMC samples were collected at day 0 and day 28 after the second dose for TCRbeta chain sequencing.

The rearranged segments are TRBV28 and TRBJ2-1; 11 bases in the junction line up with TRBD2. The source was peripheral blood, collected on day 0 of AZD1222 vaccination. This TCR came from an adult in good health. The CDR3 protein: CASSSTGLAAYNEQFF. The bases are TGTGCCAGCAGTTCTACGGGACTAGCGGCTTACAATGAGCAGTTCTTC.